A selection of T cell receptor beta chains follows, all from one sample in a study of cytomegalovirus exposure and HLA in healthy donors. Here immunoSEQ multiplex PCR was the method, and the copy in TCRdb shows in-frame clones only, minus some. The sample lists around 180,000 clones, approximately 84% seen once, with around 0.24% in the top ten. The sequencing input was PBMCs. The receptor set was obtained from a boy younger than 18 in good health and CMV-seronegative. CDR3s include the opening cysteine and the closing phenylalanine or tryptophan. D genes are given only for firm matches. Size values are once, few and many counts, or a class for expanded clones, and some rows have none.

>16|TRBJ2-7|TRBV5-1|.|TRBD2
TGCGCCAGCAGCTTGGGTTCTAGCGGGAGCTCCTACGAGCAGTACTTC
CASSLGSSGSSYEQYF
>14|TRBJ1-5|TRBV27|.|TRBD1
TGTGCCAGCAGTTTGATGGCAGGGGGTCAGCCCCAGCATTTT
CASSLMAGGQPQHF
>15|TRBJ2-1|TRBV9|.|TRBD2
TGTGCCAGCAGCGTAGAACTAGCGGGGTACAATGAGCAGTTCTTC
CASSVELAGYNEQFF
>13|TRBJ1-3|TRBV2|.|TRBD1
TGTGCCAGCGACAGGGAGTCTGGAAACACCATATATTTT
CASDRESGNTIYF
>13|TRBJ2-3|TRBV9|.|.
TGTGCCAGCAGCCCCCAGGGCACAGATACGCAGTATTTT
CASSPQGTDTQYF
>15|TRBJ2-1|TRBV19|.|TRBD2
TGTGCCAGTAGCCGAAATAGCGGGGGGGCTTATGAGCAGTTCTTC
CASSRNSGGAYEQFF
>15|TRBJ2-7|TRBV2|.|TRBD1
TGTGCCAGCAGACAAGATAGGACAGGGACGGACGAGCAGTACTTC
CASRQDRTGTDEQYF
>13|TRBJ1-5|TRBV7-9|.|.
TGTGCCAGCAGCTCAGATAGCAATCAGCCCCAGCATTTT
CASSSDSNQPQHF
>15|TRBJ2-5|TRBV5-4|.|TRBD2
TGTGCCAGCAGCTTGGAGGCCCGCGGGGGGGCCTCCCAGTACTTC
CASSLEARGGASQYF
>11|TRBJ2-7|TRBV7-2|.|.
TGTGCCAGCAGCCCATCCTACGAGCAGTACTTC
CASSPSYEQYF
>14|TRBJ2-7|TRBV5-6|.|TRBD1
TGTGCCAGCAGCTTGGGGACAGGTCACTACGAGCAGTACTTC
CASSLGTGHYEQYF
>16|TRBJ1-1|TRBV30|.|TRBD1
TGTGCCTGGAGTGTGAGGGTCGGACAGGGGGTCACTGAAGCTTTCTTT
CAWSVRVGQGVTEAFF
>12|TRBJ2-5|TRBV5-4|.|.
TGTGCCAGCAGCTTGCGGGGGGAGACCCAGTACTTC
CASSLRGETQYF
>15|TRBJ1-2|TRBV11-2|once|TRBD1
TGTGCCAGCAGCCCTGGACAGGTGGTAGGCTATGGCTACACCTTC
CASSPGQVVGYGYTF
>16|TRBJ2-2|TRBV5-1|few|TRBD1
TGCGCCAGCAGCCTAAGGACAGGGCTCAACACCGGGGAGCTGTTTTTT
CASSLRTGLNTGELFF
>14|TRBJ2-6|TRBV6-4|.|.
TGTGCCAGCAGTAACAGCTCTGGGGCCAACGTCCTGACTTTC
CASSNSSGANVLTF
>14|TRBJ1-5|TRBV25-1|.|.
TGTGCCAGCAGTGAATTCGGTAGCAATCAGCCCCAGCATTTT
CASSEFGSNQPQHF
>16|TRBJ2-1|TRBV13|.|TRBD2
TGTGCCAGCAGCCGTTACGAGCGGGGATCCTACAATGAGCAGTTCTTC
CASSRYERGSYNEQFF
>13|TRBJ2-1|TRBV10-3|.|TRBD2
TGTGCCAGTCAGCGGGAAGGTTACAATGAGCAGTTCTTC
CASQREGYNEQFF
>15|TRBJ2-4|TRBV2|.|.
TGTGCCAGCACTAAAATCAGGGTAGCCAAAAACATTCAGTACTTC
CASTKIRVAKNIQYF
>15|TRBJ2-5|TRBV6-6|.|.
TGTGCCAGCATCAACAGGGTCTCGTTCCAAGAGACCCAGTACTTC
CASINRVSFQETQYF
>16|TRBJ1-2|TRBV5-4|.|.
TGTGCCAGCAGCAGGGAGCCAGCTGCCCTCGTGGGTGGCTACACCTTC
CASSREPAALVGGYTF
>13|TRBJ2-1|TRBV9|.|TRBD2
TGTGCCAGCAACTTCTGGGGGGGCAATGAGCAGTTCTTC
CASNFWGGNEQFF
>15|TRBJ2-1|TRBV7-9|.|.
TGTGCCAGCAGCTCAAAGCGGAGCTCCTACAATGAGCAGTTCTTC
CASSSKRSSYNEQFF
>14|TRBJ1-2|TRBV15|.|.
TGTGCCACCAGCAGAGATCGGGGTTGGTATGGCTACACCTTC
CATSRDRGWYGYTF
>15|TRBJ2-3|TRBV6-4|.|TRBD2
TGTGCCAGCAGTGACTCAGGGGCGGGAGGAGATACGCAGTATTTT
CASSDSGAGGDTQYF
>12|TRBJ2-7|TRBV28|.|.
TGTGCCAGCAGTTTAGTGAGCTACGAGCAGTACTTC
CASSLVSYEQYF
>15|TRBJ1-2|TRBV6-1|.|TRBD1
TGTGCCACGCGGGGCTCACTTGGGACAGGAGAGGGCTACACCTTC
CATRGSLGTGEGYTF
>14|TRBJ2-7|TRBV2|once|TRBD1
TGTGCCAGCAGTGAGGACAGGGGGCCCGACGAGCAGTACTTC
CASSEDRGPDEQYF
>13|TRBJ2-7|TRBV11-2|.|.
TGTGCCAGCAGCCCCCGCCCTCGGTACGAGCAGTACTTC
CASSPRPRYEQYF
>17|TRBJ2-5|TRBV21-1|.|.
TGTGCCAGCAGCAAAGCCCTCCCCATTAGCGGGCAAGAGACCCAGTACTTC
CASSKALPISGQETQYF
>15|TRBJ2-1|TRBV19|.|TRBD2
TGTGCCAGTAGTATGGTGGGAGGGGCCTACAATGAGCAGTTCTTC
CASSMVGGAYNEQFF
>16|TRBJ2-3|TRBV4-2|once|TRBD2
TGTGCCAGCAGCCAAGATGCAGGGACTAGTATAGATACGCAGTATTTT
CASSQDAGTSIDTQYF
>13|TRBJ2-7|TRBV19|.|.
TGTGCCAGTAGTAGCCCGAGGGACTACGAGCAGTACTTC
CASSSPRDYEQYF
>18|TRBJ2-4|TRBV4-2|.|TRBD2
TGTGCCAGCAGCCAAGGGGGGACTAGCGGGAGGGTTGGGAACATTCAGTACTTC
CASSQGGTSGRVGNIQYF
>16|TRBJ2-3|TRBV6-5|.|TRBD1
TGTGCCAGCAGTTACACAGGGGCCGCGCACACAGATACGCAGTATTTT
CASSYTGAAHTDTQYF
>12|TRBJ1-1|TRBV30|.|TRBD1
TGTGCCTGGGGTAACAGGGGCCCTGAAGCTTTCTTT
CAWGNRGPEAFF
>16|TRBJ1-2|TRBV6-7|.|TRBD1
TGTGCCAGCAGTTACCTTTACAGGGGTTTGGTCTATGGCTACACCTTC
CASSYLYRGLVYGYTF
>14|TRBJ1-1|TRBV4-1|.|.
TGCGCCAGCAGCCGCCGAAGAGTGAACACTGAAGCTTTCTTT
CASSRRRVNTEAFF
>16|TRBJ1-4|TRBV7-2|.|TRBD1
TGTGCCAGCAGCTTAGCGAGGGGGCGATCTAATGAAAAACTGTTTTTT
CASSLARGRSNEKLFF
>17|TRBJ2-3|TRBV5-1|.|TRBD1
TGCGCCAGCAGCTTGTTCGGGACAGGGGCGTTCACAGATACGCAGTATTTT
CASSLFGTGAFTDTQYF